Each of the 17 T cell receptor beta chains below was sequenced from the same sample in a study of a mutant IDH1 vaccine in newly diagnosed glioma. Time point of the sample: week 11, during vaccination. Topical imiquimod was applied with each vaccine dose, which held 300 ug of mutant IDH1 20-mer peptide. TCRdb keeps only in-frame clones here, not all; method: immunoSEQ multiplex PCR. The sample lists more than 50,000 clones; around 89% were seen once. Their target antigens are unknown. The sequenced sample was PBMCs, obtained from a glioma patient whose treatment included an IDH1 peptide vaccine. The receptors come from a man in his forties with glioma.

The chain has TRBV11-3 and TRBJ2-5, with D tentatively TRBD1 or TRBD2 (6 bases each). Germline V lookup: CDR1 SGHNT, CDR2 YENEEA. V was cut by 1 base and J by 4 bases, with 13 bases left in between. This CDR3 region has 15 residues. CDR3 in amino acids: CASSLGVGGGETQYF. The DNA for the CDR3 is TGTGCCAGCAGCTTAGGAGTCGGGGGCGGAGAGACCCAGTACTTC. The full variable domain, its missing parts supplied by reference TRBV11-3 and TRBJ2-5, is EAGVVQSPRYKIIEKKQPVAFWCNPISGHNTLYWYLQNLGQGPELLIRYENEEAVDDSQLPKDRFSAERLKGVDSTLKIQPAELGDSAVYLCASSLGVGGGETQYFGPGTRLLVL.

The genes are TRBV7-2 and TRBJ2-1; a possible D gene is TRBD2 (6 bases). Germline V gene sequence: CDR1 SGHTA, CDR2 FQGNSA. This CDR3 has 15 amino acids. Trimming left V 6 bases short and J 0 bases short, with 12 bases between. The CDR3 nucleotides are TGTGCCAGCAGTCTAGCGAGGAGCTCCTACAATGAGCAGTTCTTC. Its protein is CASSLARSSYNEQFF. Complete variable domain (other parts from reference TRBV7-2 and TRBJ2-1): GAGVSQSPSNKVTEKGKDVELRCDPISGHTALYWYRQSLGQGLEFLIYFQGNSAPDKSGLPSDRFSAERTGGSVSTLTIQRTQQEDSAVYLCASSLARSSYNEQFFGPGTRLTVL.

The J gene is TRBJ2-5, the V gene TRBV6-6, with TRBD2 identical over 7 bases. This CDR3 comprises 14 residues. V gave up 3 bases and J gave up 4 bases; unmatched junction bases: 5. The germline V gene has CDR1 MNHNY and CDR2 SVGAGI (reference sequence). The CDR3 DNA sequence: TGTGCCAGCAGTTATGCGGGGGAGAGAGAGACCCAGTACTTC. Encoded protein: CASSYAGERETQYF.

The chain joins TRBV2 to TRBJ1-5; 8 bases align to TRBD1. Unmatched junction bases numbered 5, after V lost 6 bases and J lost 1 base. CDR1 and CDR2 (germline): SNHLY, FYNNEI. The CDR3 sequence is 15 residues long. CDR3 protein: CASSPDRDSNQPQHF. In DNA form, the CDR3 reads TGTGCCAGCAGCCCGGACAGGGACAGCAATCAGCCCCAGCATTTT.

The V and J genes are TRBV28 and TRBJ1-4; no definite D call. CDR1 is MDHEN and CDR2 is SYDVKM in the germline V gene. Between the trimmed V and J ends, which lost 2 bases and 5 bases, there was a span of 9 bases. The CDR3 extends over 14 amino acids. The CDR3 loop reads CASSLGQANEKLFF. The DNA of the CDR3 is TGTGCCAGCAGTTTAGGGCAGGCCAATGAAAAACTGTTTTTT.

The chain joins TRBV9 to TRBJ1-4; 7 nucleotides line up with TRBD1. Trimming at V came to 4 bases and at J to 5 bases, leaving 11 bases not matched to a gene. The CDR3 covers 16 residues. Germline loops: CDR1 SGDLS, CDR2 YYNGEE. CDR3 amino acids: CASSPNPGQSNEKLFF. CDR3 in DNA: TGTGCCAGCAGCCCCAACCCGGGACAGTCGAATGAAAAACTGTTTTTT.

This clone was counted between two and nine times. In DNA, the CDR3 is TGCAGCGTTGACCAGGCTTCAACTTTCTTT. It codes for CSVDQASTFF. The chain couples TRBV29-1 to TRBJ1-1; no definite D call. V was shortened by 3 bases and J by 12 bases, with 11 bases between the two germline ends. CDR1 and CDR2 from the germline V gene are SQVTM and ANQGSEA. CDR3 length: 10 amino acids.

The V and J genes are TRBV29-1 and TRBJ1-3; possibly TRBD1 for D (5 bases). The CDR3 spans 14 residues. The V gene's germline CDR1 is SQVTM and CDR2 ANQGSEA. Trimming stripped 8 bases from V and 1 base from J, with 15 bases between. CDR3 in DNA: TGCAGCATTTCCAGGGTACCTTCTGGAAACACCATATATTTT. Amino acids: CSISRVPSGNTIYF. The full variable domain, in which reference TRBV29-1 and TRBJ1-3 provide the parts outside the CDR3, is SAVISQKPSRDICQRGTSLTIQCQVDSQVTMMFWYRQQPGQSLTLIATANQGSEATYESGFVIDKFPISRPNLTFSTLTVSNMSPEDSSIYLCSISRVPSGNTIYFGEGSWLTVV.

The chain couples TRBV28 to TRBJ2-3; either TRBD1 or TRBD2 may fit D (5 bases each). Germline loops: CDR1 MDHEN, CDR2 SYDVKM. The V end lost 3 bases, the J end lost 0 bases, and 10 bases lay between the germline ends. The CDR3 totals 15 residues. The CDR3 DNA reads TGTGCCAGCAGTTTTCGGGGCTTCAGCACAGATACGCAGTATTTT. Its translation is CASSFRGFSTDTQYF.

To note about this clone: The sample has other DNA sequences that encode this CDR3 too. This chain links TRBV9 with TRBJ1-1; tentative D call: TRBD1 (6 bases). Germline CDR1 SGDLS, CDR2 YYNGEE. The germline V and J ends were trimmed by 8 bases and 1 base, with 15 bases remaining between them. This CDR3 is 14 amino acids long. The DNA for the CDR3 is TGTGCCAGTAGCCCGGGACATAGGAACACTGAAGCTTTCTTT. Translating it yields CASSPGHRNTEAFF.

The rearrangement links TRBV19 to TRBJ2-3; unclear D gene. This CDR3 has 15 residues. Trimming cost V 3 bases and J 0 bases, with 10 bases left between them. Looked up from germline, CDR1 is LNHDA and CDR2 is SQIVND (reference sequence). Here the CDR3 reads CASSILYTSTDTQYF. CDR3 bases: TGTGCCAGTAGTATCCTCTATACTAGCACAGATACGCAGTATTTT.

The chain couples TRBV7-7 to TRBJ2-5; D is unresolved. The CDR3 runs 14 residues. Germline V gives CDR1 SSHAT, CDR2 FNYEAQ (reference sequence). V was clipped by 0 bases and J by 4 bases, with 9 bases between them. CDR3 nucleotides: TGTGCCAGCAGCTTAGCGCCGGGTCCAGAGACCCAGTACTTC. Protein product: CASSLAPGPETQYF. Variable domain in full (rest from reference TRBV7-7 and TRBJ2-5): GAGVSQSPRYKVTKRGQDVTLRCDPISSHATLYWYQQALGQGPEFLTYFNYEAQPDKSGLPSDRFSAERPEGSISTLTIQRTEQRDSAMYRCASSLAPGPETQYFGPGTRLLVL.

The chain recombines TRBV6-4 with TRBJ2-3; 8 nucleotides match TRBD2. CDR3 length equals 15 residues. Germline assignment: CDR1 MRHNA and CDR2 SNTAGT. The J segment lost 8 bases and the V segment lost 6 bases, leaving 13 bases of the junction unmatched. CDR3: CASSPQAGVVGTQYF. As DNA, the CDR3 is TGTGCCAGCAGCCCCCAAGCGGGAGTGGTGGGTACGCAGTATTTT.

This rearrangement joins TRBV10-3 to TRBJ1-3; 7 bases align to TRBD1. The V segment lost 7 bases and the J segment 4 bases; nucleotides outside the gene matches: 7. This CDR3 is built from 14 residues. The germline V gene has CDR1 ENHRY and CDR2 SYGVKD. CDR3: CAITTGTEGNTIYF. The CDR3 coding sequence is TGTGCCATCACGACAGGGACGGAGGGAAACACCATATATTTT.

The V and J genes are TRBV7-2 and TRBJ2-7; TRBD1 aligns across 9 bases. The germline CDR1 and CDR2 sequences are SGHTA and FQGNSA. After removal of 2 bases from V and 3 bases from J, the junction contained 8 bases not matched to a gene. The CDR3 contains 16 residues. The CDR3, as DNA: TGTGCCAGCAGCTTAAGTGTCGGGACAGGGAACTACGAGCAGTACTTC. The encoded protein is CASSLSVGTGNYEQYF.

This sequence joins TRBV18 and TRBJ1-6; possibly TRBD1 for D (5 bases). The germline V gene has CDR1 KGHSH and CDR2 LQKENI. This CDR3 has 17 residues. V gave up 3 bases and J gave up 7 bases, with 19 bases separating them. The CDR3 loop is CASSPGRPLLQNSPLHF. The CDR3 nucleotides read TGTGCCAGCTCACCGGGACGGCCTCTTTTACAAAATTCACCCCTCCACTTT.

V is TRBV6-1 and J is TRBJ1-1; D gene ambiguous. Between the trimmed V and J ends, which lost 1 base and 0 bases, there was a span of 9 bases. There are 15 residues in the CDR3. Germline-derived CDR1 and CDR2 are MNHNS and SASEGT. The CDR3 protein is CASSEGPGLNTEAFF. The CDR3, as DNA: TGTGCCAGCAGTGAAGGACCGGGGTTGAACACTGAAGCTTTCTTT.